Listed below are T cell receptor beta chains from one sample, sequenced in a study of cytomegalovirus exposure and HLA in healthy donors. Clones were read by immunoSEQ multiplex PCR, and TCRdb kept only the in-frame ones, dropping some. The table lists fewer than 55,000 clones, 70% to 85% of them singletons, with under 25% in the top ten. The sample consisted of PBMCs. These receptors all come from a woman between 45 and 65 years old in good health and CMV-seropositive. The CDR3 runs from the conserved cysteine through the conserved F or W. Fields, in order: CDR3 protein, CDR3 DNA, V gene, D gene, CDR3 length, clone size, J gene. D genes are given only for firm matches. Only some rows state a clone size, as once, few, many or a class for expanded clones.

CDR3: CASSFARTGTTYGYTF
DNA: TGTGCCAGCAGCTTCGCTCGGACAGGAACCACCTATGGCTACACCTTC
V: TRBV7-2
D: TRBD1
length: 16
size: few
J: TRBJ1-2

CDR3: CASSLPITGAGTDTQYF
DNA: TGCGCCAGCAGCTTACCCATTACAGGGGCGGGCACAGATACGCAGTATTTT
V: TRBV5-1
D: TRBD1
length: 17
size: -
J: TRBJ2-3

CDR3: CASSQSLILAGLPETTDTQYF
DNA: TGCGCCAGCAGTCAATCTTTGATACTAGCGGGACTCCCTGAGACAACAGATACGCAGTATTTT
V: TRBV23-1
D: TRBD2
length: 21
size: few
J: TRBJ2-3

CDR3: CASLPEGGQETQYF
DNA: TGTGCCAGCCTACCAGAAGGGGGACAGGAGACCCAGTACTTC
V: TRBV6-6
D: TRBD1
length: 14
size: -
J: TRBJ2-5

CDR3: CASRVRDINEQFF
DNA: TGCGCCAGCAGGGTGAGGGATATCAATGAGCAGTTCTTC
V: TRBV5-1
D: -
length: 13
size: few
J: TRBJ2-1

CDR3: CASSLAARGGADTQYF
DNA: TGTGCCAGCAGCTTAGCTGCGCGAGGAGGGGCAGATACGCAGTATTTT
V: TRBV7-2
D: -
length: 16
size: -
J: TRBJ2-3

CDR3: CASSYSLDRDGYTF
DNA: TGTGCCAGCAGTTATTCCCTGGACAGGGATGGCTACACCTTC
V: TRBV6-6
D: TRBD1
length: 14
size: -
J: TRBJ1-2

CDR3: CASSPTRRNNEQFF
DNA: TGTGCCAGCTCACCGACTAGACGGAACAATGAGCAGTTCTTC
V: TRBV18
D: -
length: 14
size: -
J: TRBJ2-1

CDR3: CASSTAGGGNYEQYF
DNA: TGTGCCAGCAGTACAGCGGGAGGGGGTAACTACGAGCAGTACTTC
V: TRBV28
D: TRBD2
length: 15
size: -
J: TRBJ2-7

CDR3: CAIEDRPQETQYF
DNA: TGTGCCATCGAGGACAGACCCCAAGAGACCCAGTACTTC
V: TRBV2
D: -
length: 13
size: -
J: TRBJ2-5

CDR3: CASSFQGVSEKLFF
DNA: TGTGCCAGCAGCTTTCAGGGGGTGAGCGAAAAACTGTTTTTT
V: TRBV11-2
D: TRBD1
length: 14
size: -
J: TRBJ1-4

CDR3: CASQMGKGTVNEKLFF
DNA: TGTGCCAGCCAGATGGGGAAGGGGACAGTCAACGAAAAACTGTTTTTT
V: TRBV28
D: TRBD1
length: 16
size: -
J: TRBJ1-4

CDR3: CASSVGGWMNTEAFF
DNA: TGTGCCAGCAGCGTGGGGGGGTGGATGAACACTGAAGCTTTCTTT
V: TRBV9
D: -
length: 15
size: -
J: TRBJ1-1

CDR3: CASSLQGRNTGELFF
DNA: TGTGCCAGCAGCCTACAGGGACGGAACACCGGGGAGCTGTTTTTT
V: TRBV27
D: -
length: 15
size: -
J: TRBJ2-2